This record looks at one T cell receptor beta chain sequence and its context. What antigen it recognizes has not been identified. Base qualities were left out, and no much larger clone turns up one base away. The CDR1 and CDR2 encoded by the germline V gene are LGHNA and YSLEER. V sheds 1 base and J sheds 2 bases, leaving 9 bases between their ends. The CDR3 measures 15 amino acids from cysteine to phenylalanine. Of all the DNA, just the CDR3 is kept, 45 bases in frame from base 1. The sample originates from a study of cytomegalovirus exposure and HLA in healthy donors (dated by TCRdb to 2015 to 2018). Looking at the study overall: According to a later analysis, the 120 validation repertoires were produced on the same platform as the roughly 600 repertoires of the first cohort. The study aimed to test whether cataloging public T cell receptors could reveal signatures of past pathogen exposure. Along with the approximately 650-subject first cohort, a separate validation cohort of over a hundred different subjects was used. High-throughput TCR immunosequencing, statistical association of individual TCRs with disease status, and machine learning were combined to predict cytomegalovirus infection status. What the study reported, not specific to this receptor: The classifier was reported to diagnose cytomegalovirus status with high specificity and sensitivity in both the original cohort and the validation cohort. All 120 or so repertoires were used to score co-occurrence in the validation cohort in a later analysis, because that analysis had no HLA typing for the cohort. In vitro tests confirmed that a few of the cytomegalovirus-associated TCR beta chains recognize cytomegalovirus antigens. According to the authors, the approach could potentially be generalized to other disease states and immunological phenotypes. The study listed 150 to 200 TCR beta chains as associated with cytomegalovirus. A later analysis found that TCRs clustered in the first cohort also tended to co-occur in the approximately 120 validation repertoires, with 90% to 95% of cluster scores above 0. While some public TCRs were present in many individuals, most TCR sequences turned up only very rarely across donors.

The library was made by the immunoSEQ multiplex PCR assay. The study's own analysis went as follows. To diagnose cytomegalovirus status from the catalog of TCR beta chain sequences, a statistical classification framework was built. What TCRdb holds here is the immuneACCESS table cut down to in-frame rearrangements. Part of the clones is not present; checked against another copy, under half of the missing clones reflect an unresolved V gene, and the others are unexplained. The D gene and trimming were derived from the DNA, and the V and J assignments and clone size from that table. The sample data list around 300,000 clones, and more than 75% of these were observed just once. Approximately 0.95% of the sample rests with the top ten. Donors formed part of the validation cohort, which comprised 120 subjects and was distinct from the first cohort of under 750 subjects.

The chain uses TRBV4-3 and TRBJ2-1; no D gene call is confident. Sequencing was performed on PBMCs. The receptor was derived from a woman younger than 35 in good health and CMV-seronegative. The CDR3 in this case is CASSQAISPYNEQFF. The DNA sequence reads TGCGCCAGCAGCCAAGCTATATCCCCCTACAATGAGCAGTTCTTC.